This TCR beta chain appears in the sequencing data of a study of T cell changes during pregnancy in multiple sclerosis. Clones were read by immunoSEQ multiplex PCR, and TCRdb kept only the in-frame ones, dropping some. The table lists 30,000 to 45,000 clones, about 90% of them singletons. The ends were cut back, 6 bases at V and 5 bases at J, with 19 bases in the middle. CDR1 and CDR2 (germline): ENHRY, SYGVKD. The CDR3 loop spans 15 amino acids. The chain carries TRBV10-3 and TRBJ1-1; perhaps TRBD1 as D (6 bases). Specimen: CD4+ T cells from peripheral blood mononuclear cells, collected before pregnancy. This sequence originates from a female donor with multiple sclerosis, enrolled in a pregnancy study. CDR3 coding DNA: TGTGCCATCAGCGGAGGCGGGGGCGAGGGGACTGAAGCTTTCTTT. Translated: CAISGGGGEGTEAFF.